This T cell receptor (beta chain) was retrieved from a study of shared clonotypes between healthy human individuals. Overall study findings and caveats: Some naive CD4 clonotypes, roughly 5%, turned up in common across a few donors.

Notes on this clone: Its antigen is unidentified.

The protocol was immunoSEQ multiplex PCR, while the TCRdb copy is restricted to in-frame clones and leaves out a portion. The repertoire consists of 2 million to 2.5 million clones, with almost 96% occurring once and the leading ten covering 0.1% to 0.15%. V gave up 0 bases and J gave up 3 bases; unmatched junction bases: 5. Germline V CDR1 and CDR2: MGHRA, YSYEKL. This CDR3 region has 15 residues. The chain couples TRBV4-1 to TRBJ2-7, with 7 positions matching TRBD1. The receptor was derived from a man aged 18 to 35 in good health. The material sequenced was naive CD4+ T cells sorted from blood. The sample's subset: CD45RA+ positively selected. The CDR3 bases are TGCGCCAGCAGCCAAGAACAGGGGCCGTTCTACGAGCAGTACTTC. The encoded protein is CASSQEQGPFYEQYF.